Presented here are 20 T cell receptor beta chains from one specimen sequenced in a study of T cell responses to AZD1222 COVID-19 vaccine. Profiled with immunoSEQ multiplex PCR; TCRdb holds only in-frame clones, not every one. The top ten hold around 4% of the sample, which has 150,000 to 200,000 clones, roughly 93% seen once. The material sequenced was peripheral blood, taken on day 0 of AZD1222 vaccination. The source is an adult in good health.

The V call is TRBV14, the J call TRBJ1-2; no firm D call. CDR1 and CDR2 (germline): SGHDN, FVKESK. The CDR3 is made up of 13 amino acids. The V and J ends lost 5 bases and 0 bases respectively, with 7 bases between them. Written as DNA, the CDR3 is TGTGCCAGCAGCTCTTCTCCTAACTATGGCTACACCTTC. This encodes CASSSSPNYGYTF.

This chain joins TRBV6-1 and TRBJ1-2; D not certain. Looked up from germline, CDR1 is MNHNS and CDR2 is SASEGT. Trimming took off 3 bases at V and 5 bases at J, with 10 bases between the two ends. This CDR3 is 13 amino acids long. The CDR3 sequence is CASSDRTDYGYTF. In nucleotides, the CDR3 is TGTGCCAGCAGTGATAGGACGGATTATGGCTACACCTTC.

The chain links TRBV27 to TRBJ1-2; TRBD1 agrees at 7 bases. Germline V gives CDR1 MNHEY, CDR2 SMNVEV (reference sequence). The V and J ends lost 4 bases and 1 base, in that order; junction bases with no gene match: 6. CDR3 size: 15 residues. This CDR3 reads CASSSGQRVNYGYTF. In nucleotides, the CDR3 is TGTGCCAGCAGTTCGGGACAGAGAGTTAACTATGGCTACACCTTC.

The rearrangement uses TRBV5-4 and TRBJ1-6; D not resolved. The CDR3 has 15 residues. Germline CDR1 is SGHNT and CDR2 is YYREEE (reference sequence). V shed 2 bases and J shed 12 bases, with 18 bases lying between them. In DNA, the CDR3 is TGTGCCAGCAGCTTAGGATATGGCGGTCGAGAACCCCTCCACTTT. Protein: CASSLGYGGREPLHF.

The V gene is TRBV3-1 (or the pseudogene TRBV3-2), the J gene TRBJ2-7; unclear D gene. Between the trimmed V and J ends, which lost 4 bases and 0 bases, there was a span of 13 bases. The CDR3 runs 15 residues. CDR1 LGHDT and CDR2 YNNKEL come from the germline V gene (reference sequence). Here the CDR3 reads CASSLSPTSSYEQYF. In nucleotides, the CDR3 is TGTGCCAGCAGCCTCAGTCCGACATCCTCCTACGAGCAGTACTTC.

The chain carries TRBV4-1 and TRBJ1-1; possibly TRBD1 for D (5 bases). The CDR3 consists of 15 residues. Trimming stripped 1 base from V and 0 bases from J, with 9 bases between. CDR1 is MGHRA and CDR2 is YSYEKL in the germline V gene. Here the CDR3 DNA reads TGCGCCAGCAGCCAAGGGGGGACGGTGAACACTGAAGCTTTCTTT. Protein product: CASSQGGTVNTEAFF.

J is TRBJ1-1 and V is TRBV11-2; D might be TRBD1 (5 bases). V was pared by 2 bases and J by 1 base, with 11 bases between. Germline V gene data show CDR1 as SGHAT and CDR2 as FQNNGV. This CDR3 has 15 amino acids. CDR3 protein: CASSLTRQRNTEAFF. The CDR3 DNA reads TGTGCCAGCAGCTTAACCCGACAGAGGAACACTGAAGCTTTCTTT.

Comment on this clone: Other DNA variants within this sample encode the same CDR3. The chain has TRBV29-1 and TRBJ2-3; 9 positions agree with TRBD2. The germline gives CDR1 SQVTM, CDR2 ANQGSEA. The CDR3 runs to 15 residues. With 7 bases clipped from V and 6 bases from J, the junction kept 14 bases outside the gene matches. The CDR3 reads CSAAGGRYYKDTQYF. CDR3 sequence (DNA): TGCAGCGCCGCGGGGGGGCGGTATTATAAGGATACGCAGTATTTT.

The rearrangement links TRBV14 to TRBJ2-7, with 8 bases fitting TRBD2. After removal of 1 base from V and 2 bases from J, the junction contained 7 bases not matched to a gene. Germline assignment: CDR1 SGHDN and CDR2 FVKESK. The CDR3 runs to 16 residues. CDR3 coding DNA: TGTGCCAGCAGCCAAGGGGGACTAGAAGGGACCTACGAGCAGTACTTC. Protein sequence: CASSQGGLEGTYEQYF. The full variable domain, completed using reference TRBV14 and TRBJ2-7, is EAGVTQFPSHSVIEKGQTVTLRCDPISGHDNLYWYRRVMGKEIKFLLHFVKESKQDESGMPNNRFLAERTGGTYSTLKVQPAELEDSGVYFCASSQGGLEGTYEQYFGPGTRLTVT.

V is TRBV11-1 and J is TRBJ2-7, with no clear D. CDR3 length equals 11 residues. With 1 base removed from V and 5 bases from J, the gap between germline ends came to 3 bases. The V gene's germline CDR1 is SGHAT and CDR2 FQDESV (reference sequence). CDR3 protein: CASSLEDEQYF. As DNA, the CDR3 is TGTGCCAGCAGCTTAGAGGACGAGCAGTACTTC.

As concerns this clone: An end of the junction does not agree with germline; a read error may underlie this. This chain connects TRBV4-2 to TRBJ1-6; a weak D match, TRBD1 (6 bases). CDR3 length: 17 amino acids. Germline loops: CDR1 LGHNA, CDR2 YNFKEQ. The CDR3 DNA sequence: TGTGCCAGCAGCGAAGACGGGGACACTTTCTATAATTCACCCCTCCACTTT. Translation gives CASSEDGDTFYNSPLHF.

The chain employs TRBV15 and TRBJ1-5; D might be TRBD1 (5 bases). The V gene's germline CDR1 is LNHNV and CDR2 YYDKDF (reference sequence). With 10 bases removed from V and 6 bases from J, the gap between germline ends came to 13 bases. This CDR3 contains 12 residues. CDR3: CAISRGFQPQHF. CDR3 nucleotide sequence: TGTGCCATAAGTCGGGGGTTTCAGCCCCAGCATTTT.

The chain combines TRBV4-1 with TRBJ1-1; D may be TRBD1 (5 bases). Germline CDR1 is MGHRA and CDR2 is YSYEKL. The V end lost 6 bases, the J end lost 1 base, and 12 bases lay between the germline ends. The CDR3 length is 14 residues. This CDR3 is CASRGVLRNTEAFF. DNA for the CDR3: TGCGCCAGCAGAGGGGTCCTTAGGAACACTGAAGCTTTCTTT.

This chain joins TRBV3-1 (or the pseudogene TRBV3-2) and TRBJ1-6, with D possibly TRBD1 on 6 matching bases. This CDR3 is built from 18 residues. V lost 0 bases, J lost 1 base, and 13 bases lay in between. Germline CDR1 LGHDT, CDR2 YNNKEL (reference sequence). Here the CDR3 DNA reads TGTGCCAGCAGCCAAGAAGGGGGTCGAGGGTCCTATAATTCACCCCTCCACTTT. Translating gives CASSQEGGRGSYNSPLHF.

The V and J genes are TRBV6-5 and TRBJ2-7; D possibly corresponds to TRBD1 (6 bases). The CDR3 consists of 13 residues. The V end was cut by 5 bases, the J end by 1 base, with 9 bases between. CDR1 MNHEY and CDR2 SVGAGI come from the germline V gene. CDR3 in amino acids: CASSRTASYEQYF. CDR3 nucleotide sequence: TGTGCCAGCAGTAGGACAGCGTCCTACGAGCAGTACTTC.

This chain links TRBV4-1 with TRBJ2-1; D is possibly TRBD2 (5 bases). The CDR3 length is 14 residues. Germline assignment: CDR1 MGHRA and CDR2 YSYEKL. Between the trimmed V and J ends, which lost 0 bases and 10 bases, there was a span of 13 bases. The CDR3 nucleotides are TGCGCCAGCAGCCAAGAGCCGTCCGGAGGCGAGCAGTTCTTC. Translating it yields CASSQEPSGGEQFF.

The rearrangement uses TRBV6-5 and TRBJ2-7, with no clear D. CDR1 and CDR2 (germline): MNHEY, SVGAGI. There are 14 residues in the CDR3. Trimming cost V 10 bases and J 2 bases, with 18 bases left between them. This chain's CDR3 is CATLEYTFTYEQYF. The CDR3 nucleotides read TGTGCCACCCTGGAGTATACCTTTACCTACGAGCAGTACTTC.

V is TRBV19 and J is TRBJ1-1, with 7 nucleotides matching TRBD1. With 8 bases clipped from V and 1 base from J, the junction kept 7 bases outside the gene matches. This CDR3 region has 14 residues. Germline V gene sequence: CDR1 LNHDA, CDR2 SQIVND (reference sequence). DNA of the CDR3: TGTGCCAGTTCATGGACAGGATCGAACACTGAAGCTTTCTTT. It translates to CASSWTGSNTEAFF.

This chain uses TRBV7-9 with TRBJ2-5; D gene unclear. The germline CDR1 and CDR2 sequences are SEHNR and FQNEAQ (reference sequence). The CDR3 is made up of 12 amino acids. V dropped 10 bases and J dropped 2 bases, with 11 bases sitting between them. CDR3 loop: CATLLPQETQYF. For the CDR3, the DNA is TGTGCCACCCTCCTACCTCAAGAGACCCAGTACTTC.

The chain links TRBV5-1 to TRBJ1-1; D may be TRBD1 (6 bases). Deletions cut 7 bases from V and 3 bases from J, with 16 bases between. The CDR3 length is 14 residues. Germline assignment: CDR1 SGHRS and CDR2 YFSETQ. CDR3 DNA sequence: TGCGCCAGCCATGCGGGACATAGGGACACTGAAGCTTTCTTT. Its protein product is CASHAGHRDTEAFF.